This T cell receptor beta chain was obtained from a study of T-cell reconstitution after alpha-beta-depleted transplantation in children. A TCRbeta library incorporating unique molecular identifiers was prepared. TCRdb reanalysed the PCR reads using MiXCR and keeps one entry per CDR3 protein. The table includes about 260,000 distinct CDR3 sequences, around 7.5% detected once. In its sample, this clonotype was seen many times. The material was PBMCs, mostly from graft donor cells, obtained 180 days after TCRalphabeta/CD19-depleted stem cell transplant. This receptor was identified in a male patient aged 5 to 17 who had a stem cell transplant for acute lymphoblastic leukemia, so the T cells may come from the graft donor.

CDR3: CASSHPWAGELFF. As DNA, the CDR3 is TGTGCCAGCAGCCACCCCTGGGCCGGGGAGCTGTTTTTT. The chain is built from TRBV5-5 and TRBJ2-2; D gene ambiguous. The CDR3 loop spans 13 amino acids. V dropped 4 bases and J dropped 6 bases, with 10 bases sitting between them. In germline, CDR1 is SGHKS, CDR2 YYEKEE (reference sequence).